The text below deals with one TCR beta chain. These data come from a study of cytotoxic CD8 clonotypes in ibrutinib-treated CLL. About the study: Within the patient group, under 12 were relapsed/refractory and approximately 16 treatment-naive, and 17 were IGHV unmutated. The sample average was approximately 250,000 productive templates and 94,082 productive rearrangements.

T cells were sequenced at a targeted depth of 1 in 200,000 to 1 in 1 million. Here immunoSEQ multiplex PCR was the method, and the copy in TCRdb shows in-frame clones only, minus some. Counted here are 250,000 to 350,000 clones, 65% to 85% occurring once; the ten biggest clones make up around 6%. The CDR3 spans 15 residues. The germline CDR1 and CDR2 sequences are LNHDA and SQIVND (reference sequence). J lost 4 bases, V lost 5 bases, and 7 bases had no gene match. Genomic DNA in an amount of around 2 micrograms was extracted from cryopreserved PBMCs and used for the preparation of TCR beta libraries.

The gene calls are TRBV19 and TRBJ2-2, with TRBD1 identical over 7 bases. The clonotype was recovered from a human donor with chronic lymphocytic leukemia. The sample in question was PBMCs, obtained at disease progression, from a patient treated with ibrutinib. The CDR3 region has the DNA TGTGCCAGTAGTCTCGACAGGGCATCCACCGGGGAGCTGTTTTTT. Translating it yields CASSLDRASTGELFF.